Below are 24 T cell receptor beta chains sequenced from a single sample in a study of blood T cell repertoires in COVID-19. Libraries were prepared by immunoSEQ multiplex PCR; TCRdb keeps only in-frame clonotypes and omits some of them. The table includes a few hundred thousand clones, approximately 86% detected once. The sample comprised peripheral blood. The receptor set was obtained from a man aged 35 to 55 who had recovered from COVID-19.

V and J are TRBV7-9 and TRBJ2-1, with 7 bases that match TRBD2. V gave up 1 base and J gave up 8 bases; unmatched junction bases: 8. Germline V gene lookup returns CDR1 SEHNR and CDR2 FQNEAQ (reference sequence). The CDR3 contains 15 residues. This CDR3 reads CASSLGGGDRDEQFF. CDR3 nucleotide sequence: TGTGCCAGCAGCTTAGGTGGGGGGGATAGGGATGAGCAGTTCTTC.

The V gene is TRBV6-5, the J gene TRBJ1-1; 12 positions agree with TRBD1. The CDR3 contains 15 residues. The trim removed 6 bases at V and 4 bases at J, leaving 6 bases unmatched. CDR1 is MNHEY and CDR2 is SVGAGI in the germline V gene. The CDR3 DNA reads as TGTGCCAGCAGGGGGGACAGGGGGCCGGTCACTGAAGCTTTCTTT. Protein product: CASRGDRGPVTEAFF.

This clone appeared a few times. The chain is built from TRBV9 and TRBJ2-1, with 13 bases matching TRBD2. The CDR3 is 16 residues long. Germline CDR1 and CDR2: SGDLS and YYNGEE. V lost 3 bases, J lost 8 bases, and 8 bases stayed unmatched. The CDR3 DNA sequence: TGTGCCAGCAGCGCCGGGGGGACTAGCGGGATCCATGAGCAGTTCTTC. This codes for CASSAGGTSGIHEQFF.

V is TRBV5-1 and J is TRBJ2-5, with a possible D match to TRBD1 (5 bases). Germline V gene data show CDR1 as SGHRS and CDR2 as YFSETQ. The CDR3 covers 14 residues. The V gene lost 0 bases and the J gene lost 5 bases, with 11 bases spanning the gap. The CDR3 DNA sequence: TGCGCCAGCAGCTTGGCCCAGGGAACGGAGACCCAGTACTTC. This codes for CASSLAQGTETQYF.

V and J are TRBV9 and TRBJ2-7, with unresolved D. V lost 1 base, J lost 0 bases, and 11 bases lay in between. The V gene's germline CDR1 is SGDLS and CDR2 YYNGEE. This CDR3 is built from 15 residues. This CDR3 is CASSVTSANSYEQYF. The DNA of the CDR3 is TGTGCCAGCAGCGTAACCAGCGCCAACTCCTACGAGCAGTACTTC.

The chain combines TRBV9 with TRBJ1-4; a possible D gene is TRBD1 (5 bases). Germline CDR1 reads SGDLS; CDR2 reads YYNGEE. The CDR3 contains 17 residues. Trimming left V 4 bases short and J 10 bases short, with 26 bases between. The CDR3 protein is CASSSRSDSGRGGKLFF. For the CDR3, the DNA is TGTGCCAGCAGCTCACGAAGCGACAGCGGTAGGGGAGGAAAACTGTTTTTT.

V usage is TRBV7-9 and J usage is TRBJ2-3; D may be TRBD2 (6 bases). V was cut by 7 bases and J by 1 base, with 15 bases left in between. The CDR3 length is 15 residues. Germline values: CDR1 SEHNR, CDR2 FQNEAQ (reference sequence). The CDR3 region has the DNA TGTGCCAGCACCCTAGGGCGGGGTGGCACAGATACGCAGTATTTT. This translates into CASTLGRGGTDTQYF.

The genes are TRBV10-3 and TRBJ2-3, with 12 nucleotides matching TRBD2. J gave up 4 bases and V 6 bases, and 5 bases lay outside the gene matches. From germline, CDR1 is ENHRY and CDR2 SYGVKD. CDR3 size: 15 residues. This CDR3 reads CAIRKTSGGSDTQYF. The CDR3, as DNA: TGTGCCATCAGAAAGACTAGCGGGGGCTCAGATACGCAGTATTTT.

The rearrangement links TRBV19 to TRBJ1-2; no reliable D call. Germline-derived CDR1 and CDR2 are LNHDA and SQIVND (reference sequence). This CDR3 is built from 13 residues. V lost 3 bases, J lost 4 bases, and 9 bases lay in between. CDR3 region: CASSMWEGYGYTF. As DNA, the CDR3 is TGTGCCAGTAGTATGTGGGAGGGCTATGGCTACACCTTC. The full variable domain, completed using reference TRBV19 and TRBJ1-2, is DGGITQSPKYLFRKEGQNVTLSCEQNLNHDAMYWYRQDPGQGLRLIYYSQIVNDFQKGDIAEGYSVSREKKESFPLTVTSAQKNPTAFYLCASSMWEGYGYTFGSGTRLTVV.

This sequence joins TRBV3-1 (or the pseudogene TRBV3-2) and TRBJ2-4; 10 bases match TRBD2. The germline V gene encodes CDR1 LGHDT and CDR2 YNNKEL (reference sequence). V shed 8 bases, J shed 0 bases, and the junction held 13 bases outside the gene matches. This CDR3 is built from 18 residues. CDR3 sequence reads: CASDRFLAGDSAKNIQYF. The CDR3 region has the DNA TGTGCCAGCGATCGGTTCCTAGCGGGAGATTCAGCCAAAAACATTCAGTACTTC.

The genes are TRBV13 and TRBJ1-2; TRBD1 agrees at 7 bases. CDR1 and CDR2 (germline): PRHDT, FYEKMQ (reference sequence). V was pared by 7 bases and J by 7 bases, with 9 bases of the junction left unmatched. This CDR3 comprises 13 residues. CDR3 sequence (DNA): TGTGCCAGCACCCGTGGGGGACAGTCTGGCTACACCTTC. It is translated as CASTRGGQSGYTF.

V and J are TRBV27 and TRBJ2-5; tentatively, D is TRBD1 (6 bases). The germline gives CDR1 MNHEY, CDR2 SMNVEV (reference sequence). This CDR3 is 16 amino acids long. V lost 5 bases and J 0 bases, leaving 16 bases between the germline ends. CDR3 nucleotide sequence: TGTGCCAGCAGTCCGCGAGGCAGGGGTAACCAAGAGACCCAGTACTTC. Residues: CASSPRGRGNQETQYF.

The V and J genes are TRBV3-1 (or the pseudogene TRBV3-2) and TRBJ2-1; tentatively, D is TRBD2 (5 bases). Deletions cut 4 bases from V and 7 bases from J, with 17 bases between. CDR3 length: 15 residues. Germline CDR1 LGHDT, CDR2 YNNKEL (reference sequence). The CDR3 coding sequence is TGTGCCAGCAGCCCGCCTGCCCCCACGGGGAATGAGCAGTTCTTC. This gives the protein CASSPPAPTGNEQFF.

The chain combines TRBV7-9 with TRBJ1-1, with 10 bases fitting TRBD1. Germline CDR1 SEHNR, CDR2 FQNEAQ (reference sequence). V lost 5 bases, J lost 4 bases, and 4 bases stayed unmatched. The CDR3 covers 14 residues. The CDR3, as DNA: TGTGCCAGCAGCACCAGACAGGGGGCCACTGAAGCTTTCTTT. It is translated as CASSTRQGATEAFF.

This rearrangement joins TRBV11-2 to TRBJ2-1, with 15 bases identical to TRBD2. In germline, CDR1 is SGHAT, CDR2 FQNNGV. The CDR3 totals 15 residues. V was pared by 5 bases and J by 8 bases, with 4 bases of the junction left unmatched. This chain's CDR3 is CASSHGLAGGYEQFF. The CDR3 nucleotides read TGTGCCAGCAGCCATGGACTAGCGGGAGGGTATGAGCAGTTCTTC. Full variable domain (outside the CDR3, taken from reference TRBV11-2 and TRBJ2-1): EAGVAQSPRYKIIEKRQSVAFWCNPISGHATLYWYQQILGQGPKLLIQFQNNGVVDDSQLPKDRFSAERLKGVDSTLKIQPAKLEDSAVYLCASSHGLAGGYEQFFGPGTRLTVL.

The rearrangement links TRBV4-2 to TRBJ2-1; TRBD2 matches 9 bases. J gave up 1 base and V 2 bases, and 12 bases lay outside the gene matches. The V gene's germline CDR1 is LGHNA and CDR2 YNFKEQ. The CDR3 is 19 amino acids. The CDR3 DNA sequence: TGTGCCAGCAGCCAACCGTCCTCCCCTAGCGGGACGTCCTACAATGAGCAGTTCTTC. Amino acid sequence: CASSQPSSPSGTSYNEQFF.

The chain has TRBV24-1 and TRBJ2-1; D is ambiguous. The V end lost 5 bases, the J end lost 0 bases, and 10 bases lay between the germline ends. Per germline, CDR1 KGHDR and CDR2 SFDVKD. The CDR3 spans 15 residues. The CDR3 protein is CATSGVKFSYNEQFF. In DNA, the CDR3 is TGTGCCACCAGTGGCGTCAAGTTCTCCTACAATGAGCAGTTCTTC.

CDR3 coding DNA: TGTGCCAGCTCACCAGCCTGGGGGCGCGTAGATGAAAAACTGTTTTTT. As protein: CASSPAWGRVDEKLFF. The J gene is TRBJ1-4, the V gene TRBV18, with a weak D call TRBD1 (6 bases). V lost 2 bases and J 6 bases, leaving 16 bases between the germline ends. The CDR3 loop spans 16 amino acids. The germline gives CDR1 KGHSH, CDR2 LQKENI. The full variable domain, rest sourced from reference TRBV18 and TRBJ1-4, is NAGVMQNPRHLVRRRGQEARLRCSPMKGHSHVYWYRQLPEEGLKFMVYLQKENIIDESGMPKERFSAEFPKEGPSILRIQQVVRGDSAAYFCASSPAWGRVDEKLFFGSGTQLSVL.

The chain combines TRBV7-9 with TRBJ1-1; the match to TRBD1 covers 7 bases. V trimming: 3 bases; J trimming: 0 bases; junction bases outside the gene matches: 10. The CDR3 is 17 residues long. CDR1 SEHNR and CDR2 FQNEAQ come from the germline V gene (reference sequence). In nucleotides, the CDR3 is TGTGCCAGCAGCTTTCCCGCGAGGGGGCCGATGAACACTGAAGCTTTCTTT. This gives the protein CASSFPARGPMNTEAFF. Combining the CDR3 with reference TRBV7-9 and TRBJ1-1 gives the whole variable domain DTGVSQNPRHKITKRGQNVTFRCDPISEHNRLYWYRQTLGQGPEFLTYFQNEAQLEKSRLLSDRFSAERPKGSFSTLEIQRTEQGDSAMYLCASSFPARGPMNTEAFFGQGTRLTVV.

The chain combines TRBV27 with TRBJ2-1; 10 bases map to TRBD1. J gave up 9 bases and V 4 bases, and 12 bases lay outside the gene matches. Germline V gene lookup returns CDR1 MNHEY and CDR2 SMNVEV (reference sequence). The CDR3 length is 16 residues. The CDR3 is CASSWEGQGGLTEQFF. CDR3 in DNA: TGTGCCAGCAGTTGGGAAGGACAGGGGGGTTTGACTGAGCAGTTCTTC.

CDR3 DNA: TGTGCCAGCCGAGGCCAAGGCCCTATGAACACTGAAGCTTTCTTT. Residues: CASRGQGPMNTEAFF. The chain has TRBV18 and TRBJ1-1; D is undetermined. The CDR3 is 15 residues long. Germline V gene data show CDR1 as KGHSH and CDR2 as LQKENI. Trimming left V 8 bases short and J 0 bases short, with 16 bases between.

This clone was counted a single time. A read error may produce the germline difference seen at one junction end. The chain uses TRBV7-9 and TRBJ2-7; 9 bases match TRBD2. The germline gives CDR1 SEHNR, CDR2 FQNEAQ (reference sequence). This CDR3 is built from 14 residues. The CDR3 sequence is CASSLAGQSYEQYF. CDR3 DNA: TGTGCCAGCAGCCTAGCGGGACAGTCCTACGAGCAGTACTTC.

The genes are TRBV5-4 and TRBJ1-1, with 8 bases that match TRBD1. The V gene end was trimmed by 4 bases and the J gene end by 4 bases; junction bases not matched to a gene: 12. The V gene's germline CDR1 is SGHNT and CDR2 YYREEE (reference sequence). The CDR3 consists of 16 residues. CDR3 protein: CASSPQSGGAATEAFF. The CDR3 nucleotides are TGTGCCAGCAGCCCCCAATCAGGGGGCGCGGCCACTGAAGCTTTCTTT.

As DNA, the CDR3 is TGTGCCAGCAGCTCCTCCCCCGGCGGCAGGGGATATTCACCCCTCCACTTT. Its protein is CASSSSPGGRGYSPLHF. The J gene is TRBJ1-6, the V gene TRBV11-2, with TRBD1 as a possible D gene (6 bases). Trimming left V 4 bases short and J 8 bases short, with 21 bases between. The CDR3 spans 17 residues. CDR1 SGHAT and CDR2 FQNNGV come from the germline V gene.